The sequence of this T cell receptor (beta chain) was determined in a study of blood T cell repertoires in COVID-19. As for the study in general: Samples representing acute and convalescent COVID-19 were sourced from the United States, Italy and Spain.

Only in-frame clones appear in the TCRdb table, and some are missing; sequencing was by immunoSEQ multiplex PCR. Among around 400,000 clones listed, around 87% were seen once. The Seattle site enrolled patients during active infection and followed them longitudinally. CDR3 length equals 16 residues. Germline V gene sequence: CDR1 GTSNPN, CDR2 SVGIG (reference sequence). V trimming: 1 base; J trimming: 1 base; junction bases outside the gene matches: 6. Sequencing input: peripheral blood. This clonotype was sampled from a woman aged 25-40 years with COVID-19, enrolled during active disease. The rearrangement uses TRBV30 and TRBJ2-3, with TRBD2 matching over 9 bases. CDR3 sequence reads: CAWSGPLAGGTDTQYF. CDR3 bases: TGTGCCTGGAGTGGCCCTTTAGCGGGAGGCACAGATACGCAGTATTTT. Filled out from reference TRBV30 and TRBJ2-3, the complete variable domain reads SQTIHQWPATLVQPVGSPLSLECTVEGTSNPNLYWYRQAAGRGLQLLFYSVGIGQISSEVPQNLSASRPQDRQFILSSKKLLLSDSGFYLCAWSGPLAGGTDTQYFGPGTRLTVL.